One and the same sample provided the 22 T cell receptor beta chains below, sequenced in a study of shared clonotypes between healthy human individuals. Naivety among CD8 cells was defined by CD45RO negativity and positive CCR7 selection, thereby excluding terminally differentiated effector memory CD45RA+ cells. Clones were read by immunoSEQ multiplex PCR, and TCRdb kept only the in-frame ones, dropping some. In the table there are 650,000 to 800,000 clones, about 90% of which are singletons. The specimen was naive CD8+ T cells sorted from blood. Receptors originate from a man younger than 45 in good health.

The V and J genes are TRBV11-2 and TRBJ2-1; D is unresolved. The CDR3 has 16 residues. Germline V CDR1 and CDR2: SGHAT, FQNNGV. The ends were cut back, 5 bases at V and 0 bases at J, with 14 bases in the middle. This chain's CDR3 is CASSKSSESSYNEQFF. The DNA of the CDR3 is TGTGCCAGCAGCAAAAGTTCGGAATCCTCCTACAATGAGCAGTTCTTC.

Here the CDR3 DNA reads TGTGCCCTCTCCGAAGCCTTCAATCAGCCCCAGCATTTT. It encodes CALSEAFNQPQHF. The genes are TRBV7-2 and TRBJ1-5, with D uncertain. CDR3 size: 13 residues. The ends were cut back, 11 bases at V and 3 bases at J, with 14 bases in the middle. Looked up from germline, CDR1 is SGHTA and CDR2 is FQGNSA.

The chain couples TRBV4-1 to TRBJ2-2; 8 bases align to TRBD1. V lost 5 bases and J lost 3; bases outside the gene matches: 5. Per germline, CDR1 MGHRA and CDR2 YSYEKL. The CDR3 has 15 amino acids. Here the CDR3 DNA reads TGCGCCAGCAGCTCCTCAGGGGGCGACACCGGGGAGCTGTTTTTT. The encoded protein is CASSSSGGDTGELFF.

The CDR3 region has the DNA TGTGCCAGCAGCTGGACTAGCGGGAGGTCCGGGGAGCTGTTTTTT. Protein: CASSWTSGRSGELFF. The J gene is TRBJ2-2, the V gene TRBV7-6; 14 bases agree with TRBD2. The CDR3 has 15 amino acids. Germline lookup yields CDR1 SGHVS and CDR2 FNYEAQ. V dropped 4 bases and J dropped 6; count of bases not matched to a gene: 1.

The J gene is TRBJ2-7, the V gene TRBV21-1; the DNA was not compared with TRBD2, the D call given in the table. TRBV21-1 is flagged as a pseudogene. The CDR3 has 17 amino acids. CDR3 sequence (DNA): TGTGCCAGCAGCAACCAAGGGGGACTAGCGGGACTCTACGAGCAGTACTTC. This encodes CASSNQGGLAGLYEQYF.

The genes are TRBV27 and TRBJ2-3; 9 nucleotides line up with TRBD2. The CDR3 spans 14 residues. Germline V gene data show CDR1 as MNHEY and CDR2 as SMNVEV (reference sequence). Losses at the gene ends were 2 bases for V and 4 bases for J; bases not matched to a gene: 1. The CDR3 region has the DNA TGTGCCAGCAGTTTAGGCGGGAGGGCAGATACGCAGTATTTT. Its protein product is CASSLGGRADTQYF.

This rearrangement joins TRBV5-5 to TRBJ2-1, with 11 bases aligning to TRBD1. The CDR3 totals 15 residues. The J segment lost 10 bases and the V segment lost 0 bases, leaving 6 bases of the junction unmatched. Germline loops: CDR1 SGHKS, CDR2 YYEKEE (reference sequence). The CDR3 region has the DNA TGTGCCAGCAGCTTGGGGACAGGGGGCCTTCGAGAGCAGTTCTTC. Translated: CASSLGTGGLREQFF.

The chain uses TRBV6-5 and TRBJ1-5; D is unresolved. CDR3 size: 15 residues. Germline CDR1 reads MNHEY; CDR2 reads SVGAGI. V lost 0 bases to trimming and J lost 2 bases, with 8 bases between them. The CDR3 region has the DNA TGTGCCAGCAGTTACTCAATAGTCGGCAATCAGCCCCAGCATTTT. It translates to CASSYSIVGNQPQHF.

The gene calls are TRBV4-1 and TRBJ2-1, with 10 bases that match TRBD2. The J segment lost 5 bases and the V segment lost 0 bases, leaving 10 bases of the junction unmatched. CDR1 is MGHRA and CDR2 is YSYEKL in the germline V gene. The CDR3 contains 18 residues. The CDR3, as DNA: TGCGCCAGCAGCCAAGATAGGGCTAGCGGGAGAATGGACAATGAGCAGTTCTTC. Translation gives CASSQDRASGRMDNEQFF.

The chain recombines TRBV7-3 with TRBJ2-1; 8 bases line up with TRBD2. CDR3 length: 16 amino acids. The V segment lost 5 bases and the J segment 0 bases; nucleotides outside the gene matches: 6. Germline V CDR1 and CDR2: SGHTA, FQGTGA. The CDR3 nucleotides read TGTGCCAGCAGCCTTAGCGGGATCGGCTCCTACAATGAGCAGTTCTTC. Translation: CASSLSGIGSYNEQFF.

This chain joins TRBV28 and TRBJ2-2; D ambiguous. V was cut by 6 bases and J by 3 bases, with 8 bases left in between. The CDR3 is 13 residues long. Germline lookup yields CDR1 MDHEN and CDR2 SYDVKM. The CDR3 DNA reads as TGTGCCAGCAGCCCCGGCGACACCGGGGAGCTGTTTTTT. Translated: CASSPGDTGELFF.

The chain uses TRBV6-6 and TRBJ1-1; D remains ambiguous. There are 13 residues in the CDR3. Germline CDR1 reads MNHNY; CDR2 reads SVGAGI (reference sequence). The V gene lost 1 base and the J gene lost 6 bases, with 9 bases spanning the gap. The DNA of the CDR3 is TGTGCCAGCAGTTACTTCGAGCCCGCTGAAGCTTTCTTT. As protein: CASSYFEPAEAFF.

V is TRBV6-5 and J is TRBJ2-7, with 9 bases lining up with TRBD2. The CDR3 length is 14 residues. The V segment lost 6 bases and the J segment 6 bases; nucleotides outside the gene matches: 9. Germline V gives CDR1 MNHEY, CDR2 SVGAGI. Here the CDR3 reads CASSLSGRLFEQYF. CDR3 nucleotides: TGTGCCAGCAGCCTGAGCGGGAGGCTCTTCGAGCAGTACTTC.

V usage is TRBV5-4 and J usage is TRBJ2-3, with D tentatively TRBD2 (5 bases). Germline CDR1 is SGHNT and CDR2 is YYREEE (reference sequence). This CDR3 has 12 amino acids. CDR3 nucleotide sequence: TGTGCGGTAGGAGGAAACACAGATACGCAGTATTTT. It yields the protein CAVGGNTDTQYF.

The chain joins TRBV7-9 to TRBJ2-5, with a tentative D call TRBD1 (5 bases). Germline lookup yields CDR1 SEHNR and CDR2 FQNEAQ (reference sequence). The V and J ends lost 4 bases and 7 bases respectively, with 13 bases between them. The CDR3 sequence is 13 residues long. Here the CDR3 DNA reads TGTGCCAGCAGCTCCGGTTGGCAGGGGACCCAGTACTTC. It translates to CASSSGWQGTQYF.

The rearrangement joins TRBV7-8 to TRBJ1-1; 11 positions match TRBD1. This CDR3 is built from 15 residues. V trimming: 5 bases; J trimming: 3 bases; junction bases outside the gene matches: 5. The germline gives CDR1 SGHVS, CDR2 FQNEAQ. CDR3 DNA sequence: TGTGCCAGCAGCACCTGGACAGGGGGCTACACTGAAGCTTTCTTT. Amino acids: CASSTWTGGYTEAFF.

In this sample, this clone turned up a few times. Other DNA sequences within the sample encode an identical CDR3. The gene calls are TRBV6-5 and TRBJ1-5; no clear D gene. Deletions cut 3 bases from V and 0 bases from J, with 3 bases between. From germline, CDR1 is MNHEY and CDR2 SVGAGI. The CDR3 contains 13 residues. CDR3 residues: CASSYGSNQPQHF. The CDR3 DNA reads as TGTGCCAGCAGTTATGGTAGCAATCAGCCCCAGCATTTT.

This rearrangement joins TRBV9 to TRBJ2-1, with 10 bases matching TRBD1. CDR3 length equals 15 residues. Germline loops: CDR1 SGDLS, CDR2 YYNGEE. Trimming removed 4 bases from V and 9 bases from J; junction bases left unmatched: 10. Written as DNA, the CDR3 is TGTGCCAGCAGCCCCCCGGGACAGGGGATCGGTGAGCAGTTCTTC. Its protein is CASSPPGQGIGEQFF.

The chain recombines TRBV10-2 with TRBJ2-3; D is undetermined. Germline values: CDR1 WSHSY, CDR2 SAAADI. V gave up 0 bases and J gave up 2 bases, with 12 bases separating them. This CDR3 is 16 amino acids long. The CDR3 nucleotides are TGCGCCAGCAGTGAGTCTAAGGCCCTCGTCACAGATACGCAGTATTTT. This encodes CASSESKALVTDTQYF.

V usage is TRBV27 and J usage is TRBJ1-5; no clear D gene. There are 15 residues in the CDR3. Germline loops: CDR1 MNHEY, CDR2 SMNVEV (reference sequence). V lost 6 bases to trimming and J lost 2 bases, with 14 bases between them. The CDR3 reads CASSPFRGRNQPQHF. In DNA form, the CDR3 reads TGTGCCAGCAGCCCCTTCCGGGGTCGCAATCAGCCCCAGCATTTT.

The rearrangement links TRBV4-1 to TRBJ1-3; D unresolved. The CDR3 has 12 residues. The V gene's germline CDR1 is MGHRA and CDR2 YSYEKL. Deletions cut 1 base from V and 4 bases from J, with 2 bases between. CDR3 coding DNA: TGCGCCAGCAGCCAAGCAGGAAACACCATATATTTT. It encodes CASSQAGNTIYF.

In this sample, this clone turned up once. V is TRBV19 and J is TRBJ1-5; a possible D gene is TRBD1 (6 bases). Germline V gene data show CDR1 as LNHDA and CDR2 as SQIVND (reference sequence). V was cut by 6 bases and J by 4 bases, with 16 bases left in between. This CDR3 contains 15 residues. CDR3 sequence reads: CASSPGHFINQPQHF. Here the CDR3 DNA reads TGTGCCAGTAGCCCGGGACATTTCATAAATCAGCCCCAGCATTTT.